These 13 T cell receptor beta chains originate from one sample sequenced in a study of blood T cell repertoires in COVID-19. Assay: immunoSEQ multiplex PCR; the TCRdb copy retains only in-frame clones and omits some. The profile shows some 530,000 clones, 70% to 90% of them singletons. The material sequenced was peripheral blood. These receptors were obtained from a human donor in a cohort sampled during active COVID-19.

The chain has TRBV7-2 and TRBJ1-4; 11 bases fit TRBD1. After removal of 1 base from V and 7 bases from J, the junction contained 5 bases not matched to a gene. The CDR3 totals 16 residues. Germline V lookup: CDR1 SGHTA, CDR2 FQGNSA. The CDR3 DNA sequence: TGTGCCAGCAGCTTAGGGGGACAGGGGGGGAGTGAAAAACTGTTTTTT. Protein product: CASSLGGQGGSEKLFF.

CDR3 sequence: CASSLAPTWTDWNTEAFF. CDR3 DNA sequence: TGTGCCAGCAGCTTAGCGCCCACCTGGACAGATTGGAACACTGAAGCTTTCTTT. The rearrangement links TRBV7-2 to TRBJ1-1; D might be TRBD1 (6 bases). Germline-derived CDR1 and CDR2 are SGHTA and FQGNSA. Trimming stripped 0 bases from V and 1 base from J, with 18 bases between. The CDR3 is 18 residues long.

V and J are TRBV29-1 and TRBJ2-1; 10 positions match TRBD1. There are 14 residues in the CDR3. Germline CDR1 is SQVTM and CDR2 is ANQGSEA. The junction had 9 bases not matched to a gene; V was cut back by 4 bases and J by 9 bases. The CDR3 reads CSVVRQGADIEQFF. DNA for the CDR3: TGCAGCGTTGTGAGACAGGGGGCAGACATTGAGCAGTTCTTC.

This clone has a single count. The chain has TRBV27 and TRBJ1-3; D unresolved. V lost 4 bases, J lost 3 bases, and 22 bases lay in between. The germline V gene has CDR1 MNHEY and CDR2 SMNVEV (reference sequence). The CDR3 spans 18 residues. CDR3 DNA: TGTGCCAGCAGTTCATCACCCGGGGTAGGGATGTTTGGAAACACCATATATTTT. It translates to CASSSSPGVGMFGNTIYF.

The chain links TRBV10-1 to TRBJ2-5; possibly TRBD2 for D (8 bases). Trimming left V 5 bases short and J 5 bases short, with 27 bases between. This CDR3 spans 18 amino acids. Germline assignment: CDR1 WNHNN and CDR2 SYGVQD (reference sequence). The CDR3 loop reads CASSRGQDERERRETQYF. CDR3 in DNA: TGCGCCAGCAGTCGTGGACAGGACGAGCGGGAGAGGCGGGAGACCCAGTACTTC.

The chain uses TRBV5-4 and TRBJ1-6, with 7 bases lining up with TRBD1. Germline loops: CDR1 SGHNT, CDR2 YYREEE (reference sequence). This CDR3 spans 15 amino acids. The V and J ends lost 4 bases and 5 bases, in that order; junction bases with no gene match: 6. The CDR3 DNA sequence: TGTGCCAGCAGCAACCGAACAGGGGATAATTCACCCCTCCACTTT. Translating gives CASSNRTGDNSPLHF.

The V gene is TRBV7-2, the J gene TRBJ1-5; 9 nucleotides line up with TRBD1. V dropped 5 bases and J dropped 4; count of bases not matched to a gene: 6. The CDR3 has 15 residues. The germline gives CDR1 SGHTA, CDR2 FQGNSA. CDR3 protein: CASSLQGAGNQPQHF. CDR3 sequence (DNA): TGTGCCAGCAGCCTACAGGGGGCGGGTAATCAGCCCCAGCATTTT.

This chain uses TRBV19 with TRBJ2-3; 7 bases match TRBD2. CDR1 is LNHDA and CDR2 is SQIVND in the germline V gene (reference sequence). The CDR3 extends over 16 amino acids. V was clipped by 3 bases and J by 4 bases; unmatched bases: 10. The CDR3 DNA follows: TGTGCCAGTAGTATTGGTCCGGGAGGAGTGGCAGATACGCAGTATTTT. It yields the protein CASSIGPGGVADTQYF.

As for this clone: A junction boundary mismatches the germline segment, possibly from a read error. V is TRBV19 and J is TRBJ2-2, with D tentatively TRBD1 (6 bases). CDR3 length: 17 residues. The germline CDR1 and CDR2 sequences are LNHDA and SQIVND (reference sequence). The CDR3 DNA is TGCGCATCCTCGGACAGACGTCAAAGTACGAACACCGGGGAGCTGTTTTTT. Its protein product is CASSDRRQSTNTGELFF. The full variable domain, rest sourced from reference TRBV19 and TRBJ2-2, is DGGITQSPKYLFRKEGQNVTLSCEQNLNHDAMYWYRQDPGQGLRLIYYSQIVNDFQKGDIAEGYSVSREKKESFPLTVTSAQKNPTAFYLCASSDRRQSTNTGELFFGEGSRLTVL.

The chain is built from TRBV7-3 and TRBJ2-1; 7 bases align to TRBD2. The CDR3 totals 14 residues. CDR1 is SGHTA and CDR2 is FQGTGA in the germline V gene. Germline trimming cut 2 bases from V and 5 bases from J; bases unmatched to any gene: 3. CDR3 amino acids: CASSLAGVDNEQFF. For the CDR3, the DNA is TGTGCCAGCAGCTTAGCGGGAGTGGACAATGAGCAGTTCTTC.

The chain joins TRBV19 to TRBJ1-2; 12 bases agree with TRBD1. Germline assignment: CDR1 LNHDA and CDR2 SQIVND (reference sequence). The CDR3 contains 16 residues. V dropped 6 bases and J dropped 3; count of bases not matched to a gene: 8. CDR3 nucleotide sequence: TGTGCCAGTAGCCAAACCGGGACAGGGGGCGACTATGGCTACACCTTC. It codes for CASSQTGTGGDYGYTF. Full variable domain (missing parts from reference TRBV19 and TRBJ1-2): DGGITQSPKYLFRKEGQNVTLSCEQNLNHDAMYWYRQDPGQGLRLIYYSQIVNDFQKGDIAEGYSVSREKKESFPLTVTSAQKNPTAFYLCASSQTGTGGDYGYTFGSGTRLTVV.

This rearrangement joins TRBV6-2 or TRBV6-3 to TRBJ2-7; the match to TRBD2 covers 7 bases. V lost 5 bases to trimming and J lost 4 bases; unmatched junction nucleotides: 14. The CDR3 is made up of 16 amino acids. The germline CDR1 and CDR2 sequences are MNHEY and SVGEGT. This chain's CDR3 is CASSTPKASGVYEQYF. CDR3 coding DNA: TGTGCCAGCAGTACACCCAAGGCTAGCGGAGTTTACGAGCAGTACTTC.

J is TRBJ1-2 and V is TRBV12-5; 8 bases are shared with TRBD1. This CDR3 is 19 amino acids long. V lost 0 bases, J lost 3 bases, and 15 bases stayed unmatched. Germline lookup yields CDR1 LGHNT and CDR2 FRNRAP. The CDR3 nucleotides are TGTGCTAGTGGTTTGGTACTGGTTCCCAGGGGGCTCGAACACTATGGCTACACCTTC. Amino acid sequence: CASGLVLVPRGLEHYGYTF.